The 10 T cell receptor beta chains listed next were all sequenced from one sample in a study of blood T cell repertoires in COVID-19. The assay was immunoSEQ multiplex PCR, and TCRdb's table has in-frame clones only and misses some. The sample has approximately 290,000 clones, about 85% seen once. Sequenced: peripheral blood. The receptors were sampled from a human donor with COVID-19, enrolled during active disease. The donor label of this sample is uncertain.

This chain joins TRBV19 and TRBJ2-5; 7 bases agree with TRBD2. J gave up 1 base and V 6 bases, and 8 bases lay outside the gene matches. The CDR3 has 15 amino acids. Germline V CDR1 and CDR2: LNHDA, SQIVND (reference sequence). The CDR3 here is CASRTSGGFQETQYF. In DNA form, the CDR3 reads TGTGCCAGTAGGACTTCGGGGGGTTTCCAAGAGACCCAGTACTTC.

In this sample, this clone turned up once. This chain links TRBV3-1 (or the pseudogene TRBV3-2) with TRBJ2-1; TRBD2 agrees at 14 bases. There are 16 residues in the CDR3. Trimming removed 3 bases from V and 9 bases from J; junction bases left unmatched: 7. Germline V gene data show CDR1 as LGHDT and CDR2 as YNNKEL (reference sequence). The CDR3 region has the DNA TGTGCCAGCAGCCACCCGACTAGCGGGAGGGCCTCTGAGCAGTTCTTC. It is translated as CASSHPTSGRASEQFF.

This chain's CDR3 is CASSAAADSNEKLFF. CDR3 bases: TGTGCCAGTTCGGCGGCGGCCGACAGCAATGAAAAACTGTTTTTT. The rearrangement joins TRBV19 to TRBJ1-4; tentative D call: TRBD1 (5 bases). The CDR3 spans 15 residues. The V gene lost 8 bases and the J gene lost 5 bases, with 18 bases spanning the gap. Looked up from germline, CDR1 is LNHDA and CDR2 is SQIVND (reference sequence).

In its sample, this clone was seen a few times. The gene calls are TRBV5-4 and TRBJ2-1; 10 nucleotides agree with TRBD2. The germline CDR1 and CDR2 sequences are SGHNT and YYREEE (reference sequence). The CDR3 is 15 amino acids. V was clipped by 4 bases and J by 10 bases; unmatched bases: 11. The CDR3 here is CASSGRTSGGEEQFF. CDR3 DNA: TGTGCCAGCAGCGGGCGGACTAGCGGCGGGGAAGAGCAGTTCTTC. The full variable domain, its missing parts supplied by reference TRBV5-4 and TRBJ2-1, is ETGVTQSPTHLIKTRGQQVTLRCSSQSGHNTVSWYQQALGQGPQFIFQYYREEENGRGNFPPRFSGLQFPNYSSELNVNALELDDSALYLCASSGRTSGGEEQFFGPGTRLTVL.

The chain couples TRBV2 to TRBJ1-6; D gene ambiguous. Deletions cut 2 bases from V and 9 bases from J, with 17 bases between. Looked up from germline, CDR1 is SNHLY and CDR2 is FYNNEI. The CDR3 consists of 16 residues. CDR3 protein: CASSENPPAAGSPLHF. As DNA, the CDR3 is TGTGCCAGCAGTGAAAACCCACCAGCGGCAGGTTCACCCCTCCACTTT.

This clone was counted only a few times. The chain is built from TRBV6-5 and TRBJ1-5, with D perhaps matching TRBD1 (5 bases). This CDR3 is built from 15 residues. CDR1 MNHEY and CDR2 SVGAGI come from the germline V gene. V was cut by 0 bases and J by 11 bases, with 17 bases left in between. CDR3: CASSYSILGAGAQHF. As DNA, the CDR3 is TGTGCCAGCAGTTACTCGATTCTTGGAGCGGGGGCCCAGCATTTT.

This clone has only a few counts. This chain joins TRBV6-6 and TRBJ2-7; D uncertain. V was pared by 2 bases and J by 7 bases, with 18 bases between. The CDR3 extends over 15 amino acids. Germline lookup yields CDR1 MNHNY and CDR2 SVGAGI (reference sequence). The CDR3 DNA reads TGTGCCAGCAGTTACCTCGCCTCCAGTACCGGGGAGCAGTACTTC. As protein: CASSYLASSTGEQYF.

This clone has just a few counts. The rearrangement links TRBV25-1 to TRBJ2-3, with D hard to call. The V end was cut by 2 bases, the J end by 2 bases, with 8 bases between. Germline V gene sequence: CDR1 MGHDK, CDR2 SYGVNS. The CDR3 is 14 residues long. CDR3 amino acids: CASSENSHTDTQYF. CDR3 nucleotides: TGTGCCAGCAGTGAAAACAGTCACACAGATACGCAGTATTTT.

The chain couples TRBV2 to TRBJ2-7; D may be TRBD2 (6 bases). There are 14 residues in the CDR3. V was pared by 7 bases and J by 0 bases, with 13 bases between. Germline-derived CDR1 and CDR2 are SNHLY and FYNNEI. The CDR3 DNA reads as TGTGCCAGCACTCTGGGACTGGTCTCCTACGAGCAGTACTTC. Encoded protein: CASTLGLVSYEQYF.

This chain uses TRBV30 with TRBJ2-5; D call uncertain. Trimming cost V 3 bases and J 4 bases, with 9 bases left between them. Germline V CDR1 and CDR2: GTSNPN, SVGIG (reference sequence). The CDR3 runs to 12 residues. CDR3 protein: CAWRTPGETQYF. The CDR3 DNA reads TGTGCCTGGAGGACTCCGGGAGAGACCCAGTACTTC.